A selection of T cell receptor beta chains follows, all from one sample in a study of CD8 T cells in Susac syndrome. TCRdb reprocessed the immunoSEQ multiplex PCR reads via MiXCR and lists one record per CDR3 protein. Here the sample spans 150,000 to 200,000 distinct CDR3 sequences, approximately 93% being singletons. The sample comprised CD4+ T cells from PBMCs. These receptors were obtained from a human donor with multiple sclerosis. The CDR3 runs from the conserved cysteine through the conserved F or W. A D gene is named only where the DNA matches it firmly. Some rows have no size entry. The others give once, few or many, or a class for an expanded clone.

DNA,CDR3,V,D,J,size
TGTGCCAGCAGAGATACAAATAGCAATCAGCCCCAGCATTTT,CASRDTNSNQPQHF,TRBV4-2,.,TRBJ1-5,.
TGCAGTGCTAGCCCTAGGACGGGGACCTACGAGCAGTACTTC,CSASPRTGTYEQYF,TRBV20-1,.,TRBJ2-7,once
TGTGCCAGCACCGACATGTCTTCGTCCTACGAGCAGTACTTC,CASTDMSSSYEQYF,TRBV6-2/TRBV6-3,.,TRBJ2-7,.
TGTGCCAGCAGTTTACAGGGTGCAGGCTACACCTTC,CASSLQGAGYTF,TRBV28,.,TRBJ1-2,.
TGCGCCAGCAGCCAAGGATACCAATCCTTATACGAGCAGTACTTC,CASSQGYQSLYEQYF,TRBV4-1,.,TRBJ2-7,.
TGTGCCTGTTCCCCGGGGGGGTCAGATACGCAGTATTTT,CACSPGGSDTQYF,TRBV30,TRBD2,TRBJ2-3,once
TGTGCCAGCAGTTCCGGGACAGAAGCCTACGAGCAGTACTTC,CASSSGTEAYEQYF,TRBV28,TRBD1,TRBJ2-7,.
TGTGCCAGCAGCCGTCGGCAATCCTTGAACACTGAAGCTTTCTTT,CASSRRQSLNTEAFF,TRBV7-2,.,TRBJ1-1,.
TGTGCCAGCAGCCTAAGAGGGGGCCCCTCGGGCAATGAGCAGTTCTTC,CASSLRGGPSGNEQFF,TRBV3-1,TRBD1,TRBJ2-1,.
TGTGCCAGCTCACCATCCCTGGACTACCCGTTCTTC,CASSPSLDYPFF,TRBV18,.,TRBJ2-1,.
TGCAGCGTTGGGGACAGCAATCAGCCCCAGCATTTT,CSVGDSNQPQHF,TRBV29-1,.,TRBJ1-5,.
TGCAGCGCATGGACAGGGGCCGGATCCTACGAGCAGTACTTC,CSAWTGAGSYEQYF,TRBV29-1,TRBD1,TRBJ2-7,.
TGCGCCAGCAGCTCGCTAGCGGGGCGCACAGATACGCAGTATTTT,CASSSLAGRTDTQYF,TRBV5-1,TRBD2,TRBJ2-3,.
TGTGCCAGCAGCTTAGATCACGGGGGCCACACAGATACGCAGTATTTT,CASSLDHGGHTDTQYF,TRBV11-2,.,TRBJ2-3,.
TGCAGCGTTTTCACAGACTACGAGCAGTACTTC,CSVFTDYEQYF,TRBV29-1,.,TRBJ2-7,.
TGTGCCACCAGCAGGGGGACTAGCGGAAACACAGATACGCAGTATTTT,CATSRGTSGNTDTQYF,TRBV15,TRBD2,TRBJ2-3,.
TGTGCCAGCAGCTCCGGGACAGGGAGCAACGGCTACACCTTC,CASSSGTGSNGYTF,TRBV28,TRBD1,TRBJ1-2,.
TGCGCCAGCGAGAACCTAGGGACCACCGGGGAGCTGTTTTTT,CASENLGTTGELFF,TRBV5-1,.,TRBJ2-2,once
TGTGCCAGCAGCTTCCCGGCTGGGGGCTACACTGAAGCTTTCTTT,CASSFPAGGYTEAFF,TRBV7-2,.,TRBJ1-1,.
TGCAGCGTTGAGGGGACAGGTTTGGTTTATCAGCCCCAGCATTTT,CSVEGTGLVYQPQHF,TRBV29-1,TRBD1,TRBJ1-5,.
TGTGCCAGCAGCCAAAGGGAAGATCAGCCCCAGCATTTT,CASSQREDQPQHF,TRBV3-1,.,TRBJ1-5,once
TGCAGTGCTAGCGGGGATATCACAGATACGCAGTATTTT,CSASGDITDTQYF,TRBV20-1,.,TRBJ2-3,.
TGTGCCAGCAGCTTAGGACTAGCGGGGAACACCGGGGAGCTGTTTTTT,CASSLGLAGNTGELFF,TRBV2,TRBD2,TRBJ2-2,.
TGTGCCAGCAGTGGAGGAGTAGGGCAGTACTTC,CASSGGVGQYF,TRBV25-1,.,TRBJ2-7,.
TGTGCCTGGAGTGCTGGGATCAACACTGAAGCTTTCTTT,CAWSAGINTEAFF,TRBV30,.,TRBJ1-1,.
TGTGCCAGCAGTGAAGGGACTGCTCAGGGTACGCAGTATTTT,CASSEGTAQGTQYF,TRBV2,.,TRBJ2-3,.
TGTGCCAGCAGTTACTCGACCCAGCGGGGACCGAACACCGGGGAGCTGTTTTTT,CASSYSTQRGPNTGELFF,TRBV6-5,TRBD2,TRBJ2-2,.
TGCAGTGCTAGAGAGAGTAACACAGATACGCAGTATTTT,CSARESNTDTQYF,TRBV20-1,.,TRBJ2-3,.
TGTGCCAGCCCCCGGGTCGCAGAAAACATTCAGTACTTC,CASPRVAENIQYF,TRBV2,.,TRBJ2-4,.
TGCAGCGTTGCGGTGGGATCAGGGGGCGGGTACGAGCAGTACTTC,CSVAVGSGGGYEQYF,TRBV29-1,TRBD1,TRBJ2-7,.
TGTGCCAGCAGTTTATACGGTTCTAACAATCAGCCCCAGCATTTT,CASSLYGSNNQPQHF,TRBV27,.,TRBJ1-5,once
TGTGCCAGCAGTCGTAGACAGGGGGACGAGCAGTACTTC,CASSRRQGDEQYF,TRBV12-3/TRBV12-4,TRBD1,TRBJ2-7,.
TGCAGTGCTTGGGGGACAGGGGGCCAAGAGACCCAGTACTTC,CSAWGTGGQETQYF,TRBV20-1,TRBD1,TRBJ2-5,.
TGTGCCAGTAGTCAGGGGTTTAACACTGAAGCTTTCTTT,CASSQGFNTEAFF,TRBV19,.,TRBJ1-1,.
TGCGCCAGCAGCTTCGGACAGGGGGCAAGGGAGCAGTACTTC,CASSFGQGAREQYF,TRBV5-1,TRBD1,TRBJ2-7,.
TGCGCCAGCAGCGTCCAGGGTGCCACTGAAGCTTTCTTT,CASSVQGATEAFF,TRBV5-1,.,TRBJ1-1,.
TGTGCCAGCTCACCGGGACCGACAACTGAAGCTTTCTTT,CASSPGPTTEAFF,TRBV18,.,TRBJ1-1,.
TGTGCCAGCAGCTTTATCCGAACTAGAAGGAGGAAAGAGACCCAGTACTTC,CASSFIRTRRRKETQYF,TRBV7-2,.,TRBJ2-5,.
TGTGCCAGCAGCGTAGGGGCAGGCTTTTACGAGCAGTACTTC,CASSVGAGFYEQYF,TRBV9,.,TRBJ2-7,.
TGTGCCAGCAGTGGCCGGCTGGGACTAGCGGGAGACAATGAGCAGTTCTTC,CASSGRLGLAGDNEQFF,TRBV2,TRBD2,TRBJ2-1,.